Listed below are T cell receptor beta chains from one sample, sequenced in a study of cytomegalovirus exposure and HLA in healthy donors. TCRdb's table, derived via immunoSEQ multiplex PCR, lists solely in-frame clones and lacks some. The sample consists of 55,000 to 70,000 clones, more than 85% of them appearing once. Sequencing used PBMCs. The receptors here all came from a woman aged 25 to 39 in good health and CMV-seronegative. The CDR3 runs from the conserved cysteine through the conserved F or W. The D gene is left open where the match is weak. Part of the rows lack a size; the others show once, few, many or a class for expanded clones.

TRBV5-1	NA	TRBJ1-3	TRBD1	TGCGCCAGCAGCGTGACAGGGCCCCACTCTGGAAACACCATATATTTT	CASSVTGPHSGNTIYF
TRBV6-6	NA	TRBJ2-6	TRBD1	TGTGCCAGCAGTTACACCGGGACAGGGTTGTACAACGTCCTGACTTTC	CASSYTGTGLYNVLTF
TRBV7-8	NA	TRBJ2-7	NA	TGTGCCAGCAGCTTAGCCGTGGCGGGACCCTACGAGCAGTACTTC	CASSLAVAGPYEQYF
TRBV10-2	NA	TRBJ2-3	NA	TGCGCCAGCAGTAAGGCTGACAGGTCATCCGCAGATACGCAGTATTTT	CASSKADRSSADTQYF
TRBV7-3	NA	TRBJ2-1	TRBD2	TGTGCCAGCAGCCCCAGACTAGCGGGAGAGAATGAGCAGTTCTTC	CASSPRLAGENEQFF
TRBV15	NA	TRBJ2-1	NA	TGTGCCACCAGCAGAGATCACTCACTCAGGGAGCAGTTCTTC	CATSRDHSLREQFF
TRBV13	NA	TRBJ2-1	NA	TGTGCCAGCAGCCCCCGGCGCGACAGCTCCTACAATGAGCAGTTCTTC	CASSPRRDSSYNEQFF
TRBV7-6	once	TRBJ2-2	TRBD1	TGTGCCAGCAGCTTAACAGGGGAGTACCGGGAGCTGTTTTTT	CASSLTGEYRELFF
TRBV7-9	NA	TRBJ2-1	NA	TGTGCCAGCATAGGACTCAACAATGAGCAGTTCTTC	CASIGLNNEQFF
TRBV29-1	few	TRBJ1-2	NA	TGCAGCGTTGAAACGGGGGGCTACACCTTC	CSVETGGYTF
TRBV29-1	once	TRBJ2-7	TRBD2	TGCAGCGCCGCGGGGACTAGGTTCGCCGAGCAGTACTTC	CSAAGTRFAEQYF
TRBV10-1	NA	TRBJ2-3	NA	TGCGCCAGCAGTGATGGTAGAAGCACAGATACGCAGTATTTT	CASSDGRSTDTQYF
TRBV11-2	few	TRBJ2-3	NA	TGTGCCAGCAGCTTATTCTCCACAGATACGCAGTATTTT	CASSLFSTDTQYF
TRBV19	NA	TRBJ1-1	TRBD1	TGTGCCAGTAGTTTAAGGACAGGGGTGAACACTGAAGCTTTCTTT	CASSLRTGVNTEAFF
TRBV9	NA	TRBJ2-3	TRBD2	TGTGCCAGCAGCGTAGTTCCAAGCGGGAGAGGCGCAGATACGCAGTATTTT	CASSVVPSGRGADTQYF
TRBV7-6	NA	TRBJ2-6	NA	TGTGCCAGCAGCTTAGCGGCGGGACCTTTGGGTGGGGCCAACGTCCTGACTTTC	CASSLAAGPLGGANVLTF
TRBV30	NA	TRBJ1-1	NA	TGTGCCTGCCCACGGGGAGACACTGAAGCTTTCTTT	CACPRGDTEAFF
TRBV4-1	NA	TRBJ1-2	TRBD1	TGCGCCAGCAGCCAAGGATCAACAGGGGCTGATGGCTACACCTTC	CASSQGSTGADGYTF
TRBV9	NA	TRBJ1-1	TRBD1	TGTGCCAGCAGCGTGGTGCTGGGGACAGGGATGACTGAAGCTTTCTTT	CASSVVLGTGMTEAFF
TRBV4-3	NA	TRBJ1-3	NA	TGCGCCAGCAGCCAAGATATACAGAGGGGGAATGGAAACACCATATATTTT	CASSQDIQRGNGNTIYF
TRBV19	NA	TRBJ2-1	TRBD2	TGTGCCAGTAGTATGGGGCTAGCGGGAGCTGAGCAGTTCTTC	CASSMGLAGAEQFF
TRBV6-6	NA	TRBJ1-2	NA	TGTGCCAGCAGTTCGACAGGTTACTATGGCTACACCTTC	CASSSTGYYGYTF
TRBV6-6	NA	TRBJ1-1	TRBD1	TGTGCCATAACGGATGCTCCAGGGGGCACTGAAGCTTTCTTT	CAITDAPGGTEAFF
TRBV28	NA	TRBJ2-3	NA	TGTGCCGGCTCGAAACAGGGTTTAATGCTTACAGATACGCAGTATTTT	CAGSKQGLMLTDTQYF
TRBV18	NA	TRBJ1-2	NA	TGTGCCAGCTCCCGACGCGGGGGTCCAGAAGGTAACGGCTACACCTTC	CASSRRGGPEGNGYTF
TRBV29-1	NA	TRBJ1-1	TRBD1	TGCAGCGTTCCCGACAGGGGACAAGCTTTCTTT	CSVPDRGQAFF
TRBV6-5	NA	TRBJ1-1	NA	TGTGCCAGCAGTACCCACACCAGTACGAAAGCTTTCTTT	CASSTHTSTKAFF
TRBV2	once	TRBJ2-1	TRBD2	TGTGCCAGCAAACTAGCGGGAGGAAATGAGCAGTTCTTC	CASKLAGGNEQFF
TRBV7-8	NA	TRBJ2-2	TRBD1	TGTGCCTCCGGGCGGGACAGGTTAACCGGGGAGCTGTTTTTT	CASGRDRLTGELFF
TRBV13	NA	TRBJ2-5	TRBD2	TGTGCCAGCAGCTTTAGCGGGTCGGCCCAGTACTTC	CASSFSGSAQYF
TRBV7-3	NA	TRBJ2-1	NA	TGTGCCAGCAGCTTATCGCGGGAAAATGAGCAGTTCTTC	CASSLSRENEQFF
TRBV5-6	NA	TRBJ2-7	TRBD2	TGTGCCAGCAGCTTCGCGACTAGCGGGAGTAGCTCCTACGAGCAGTACTTC	CASSFATSGSSSYEQYF
TRBV10-1	NA	TRBJ1-5	NA	TGCGCCAGCAGTCCTGGACATTTGCAGCCCCAGCATTTT	CASSPGHLQPQHF
TRBV21-1	NA	TRBJ1-1	NA	TGTGCCAGCAGCCCCCGGGACAGGGCTATGAACACTGAAGCTTTCTTT	CASSPRDRAMNTEAFF
TRBV19	once	TRBJ2-1	TRBD2	TGTGCCAGTACAGACGGGAGGGCCCGCAATGAGCAGTTCTTC	CASTDGRARNEQFF
TRBV28	NA	TRBJ1-2	NA	TGTGCCAGCAGCACAGCCTCCGGGACACCTCATGGCTACACCTTC	CASSTASGTPHGYTF
TRBV7-6	NA	TRBJ2-1	TRBD2	TGTGCCAGCAGCCCTAGCGGGACTGGTAATGAGCAGTTCTTC	CASSPSGTGNEQFF
TRBV28	NA	TRBJ2-7	NA	TGTGCCAGCAGTGGGCGGGCGGTTTTCTACGAGCAGTACTTC	CASSGRAVFYEQYF
TRBV4-1	NA	TRBJ2-1	TRBD2	TGCGCCAGCAGCCAAGCAGGTCTAGCGGACAATGAGCAGTTCTTC	CASSQAGLADNEQFF
TRBV29-1	NA	TRBJ2-7	TRBD1	TGCAGCGTTAGTCTAACCCCGGGACAGACCTCCTACGAGCAGTACTTC	CSVSLTPGQTSYEQYF
TRBV2	NA	TRBJ2-5	TRBD1	TGTGCCAGCAGTAGACAGGGAAGGGGACAAGAGACCCAGTACTTC	CASSRQGRGQETQYF
TRBV19	NA	TRBJ1-2	NA	TGTGCCAGTGGGTACGGGGGTACGGGTGGCTACACCTTC	CASGYGGTGGYTF
TRBV7-2	NA	TRBJ2-1	TRBD2	TGTGCCAGCAGCTTAGCAGGACTAGCGGTCCACAATGAGCAGTTCTTC	CASSLAGLAVHNEQFF
TRBV4-1	NA	TRBJ2-5	TRBD2	TGCGCCAGCAGCCAAGTGGCTAGCGGGCAAGAGACCCAGTACTTC	CASSQVASGQETQYF
TRBV28	NA	TRBJ2-2	TRBD2	TGTGCCAGCAGTTCTCGACTAGCGGGAACGAACACCGGGGAGCTGTTTTTT	CASSSRLAGTNTGELFF
TRBV11-2	NA	TRBJ2-1	NA	TGTGCCAGCAGCGGAAGGGTAAGGGGGTCATATGAGCAGTTCTTC	CASSGRVRGSYEQFF
TRBV5-4	NA	TRBJ1-1	NA	TGTGCCAGCAGCTTTCAGGTACAGGGTGAAGCTTTCTTT	CASSFQVQGEAFF
TRBV10-2	NA	TRBJ2-7	NA	TGCGCCAGCAGTGCCAGAAGCTACGAGCAGTACTTC	CASSARSYEQYF
TRBV6-6	once	TRBJ1-2	NA	TGTGCCAGCAGTTACACTGTCCTCCAGGACTATGGCTACACCTTC	CASSYTVLQDYGYTF
TRBV19	NA	TRBJ2-1	NA	TGTGCCAGTACCTCAACGGGGAGCTCCTACAATGAGCAGTTCTTC	CASTSTGSSYNEQFF